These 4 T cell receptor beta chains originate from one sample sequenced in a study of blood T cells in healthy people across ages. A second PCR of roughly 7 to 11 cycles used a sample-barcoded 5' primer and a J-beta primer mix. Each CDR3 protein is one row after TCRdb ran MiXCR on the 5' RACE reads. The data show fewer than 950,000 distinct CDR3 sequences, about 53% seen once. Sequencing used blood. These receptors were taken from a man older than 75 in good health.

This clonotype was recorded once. CDR3 nucleotide sequence: TGCGCCAGCAGCGCTCCCGGGGCAGAGGAGGCCCAGTACTTC. Protein product: CASSAPGAEEAQYF. The rearrangement joins TRBV5-1 to TRBJ2-5, with D possibly being TRBD1 or TRBD2 (5 bases each). The V and J ends lost 4 bases and 9 bases respectively, with 19 bases between them. The length of the CDR3 is 14 residues. Germline CDR1 and CDR2: SGHRS and YFSETQ.

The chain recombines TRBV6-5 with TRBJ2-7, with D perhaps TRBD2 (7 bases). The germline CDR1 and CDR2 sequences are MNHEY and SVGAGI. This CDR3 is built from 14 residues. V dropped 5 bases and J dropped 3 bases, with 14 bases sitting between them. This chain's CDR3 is CASSAGGGYYEQYF. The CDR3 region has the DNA TGTGCCAGCAGTGCGGGCGGGGGCTACTACGAGCAGTACTTC.

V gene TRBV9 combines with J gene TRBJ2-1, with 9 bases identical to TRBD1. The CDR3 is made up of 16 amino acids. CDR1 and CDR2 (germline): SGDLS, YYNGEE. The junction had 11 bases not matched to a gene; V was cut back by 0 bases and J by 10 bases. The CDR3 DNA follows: TGTGCCAGCAGCGTAGTTCCCCGGGAGACAGGGGGGGAGCAGTTCTTC. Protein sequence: CASSVVPRETGGEQFF.

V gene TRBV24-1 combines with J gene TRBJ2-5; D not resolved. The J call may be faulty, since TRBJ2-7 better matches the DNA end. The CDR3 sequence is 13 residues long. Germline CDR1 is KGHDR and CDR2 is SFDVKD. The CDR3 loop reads CATSDPPFDEQYF. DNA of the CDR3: TGTGCCACCAGTGACCCCCCGTTCGACGAGCAGTACTTC.